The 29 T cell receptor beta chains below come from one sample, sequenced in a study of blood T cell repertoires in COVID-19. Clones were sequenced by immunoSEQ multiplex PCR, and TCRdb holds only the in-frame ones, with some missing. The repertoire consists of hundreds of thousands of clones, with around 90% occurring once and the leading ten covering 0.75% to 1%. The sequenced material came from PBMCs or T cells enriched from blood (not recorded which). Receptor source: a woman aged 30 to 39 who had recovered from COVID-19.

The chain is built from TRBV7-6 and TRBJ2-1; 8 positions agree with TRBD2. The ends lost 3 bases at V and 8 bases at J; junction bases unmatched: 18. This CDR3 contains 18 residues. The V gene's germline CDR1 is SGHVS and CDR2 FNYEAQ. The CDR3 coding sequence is TGTGCCAGCAGCTTGACCGCCCCACTCGCGGGGGGAACGGATGAGCAGTTCTTC. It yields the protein CASSLTAPLAGGTDEQFF.

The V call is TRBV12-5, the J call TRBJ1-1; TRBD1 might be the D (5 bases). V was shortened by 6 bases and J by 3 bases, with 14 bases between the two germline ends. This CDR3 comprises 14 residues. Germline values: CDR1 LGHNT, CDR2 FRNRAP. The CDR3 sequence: CASGPGDFDTEAFF. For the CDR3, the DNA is TGTGCTAGTGGACCCGGGGACTTCGACACTGAAGCTTTCTTT.

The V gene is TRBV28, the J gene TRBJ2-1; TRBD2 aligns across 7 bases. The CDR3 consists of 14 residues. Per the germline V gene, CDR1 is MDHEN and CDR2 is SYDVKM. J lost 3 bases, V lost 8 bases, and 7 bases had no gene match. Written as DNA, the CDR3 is TGTGCCAGCGGCCTAGGGAGGGGCTACAATGAGCAGTTCTTC. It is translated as CASGLGRGYNEQFF.

In DNA, the CDR3 is TGCAGCGTTGAAGATCTCGACAGGCCTCGGGGCTACACCTTC. It yields the protein CSVEDLDRPRGYTF. This rearrangement joins TRBV29-1 to TRBJ1-2, with D possibly being TRBD1 (6 bases). The V and J ends lost 0 bases and 8 bases respectively, with 16 bases between them. CDR1 and CDR2 (germline): SQVTM, ANQGSEA. There are 14 residues in the CDR3.

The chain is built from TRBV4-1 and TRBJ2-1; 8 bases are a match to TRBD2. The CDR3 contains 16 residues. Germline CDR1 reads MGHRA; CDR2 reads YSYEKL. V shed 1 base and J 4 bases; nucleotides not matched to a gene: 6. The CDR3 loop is CASSQGLLAVYNEQFF. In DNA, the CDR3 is TGCGCCAGCAGCCAAGGGCTACTAGCGGTATACAATGAGCAGTTCTTC.

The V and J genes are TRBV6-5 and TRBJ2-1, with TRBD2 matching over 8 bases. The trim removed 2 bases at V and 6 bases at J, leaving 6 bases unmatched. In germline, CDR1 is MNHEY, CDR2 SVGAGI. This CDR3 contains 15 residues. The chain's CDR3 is CASSYQRGKTNEQFF. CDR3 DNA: TGTGCCAGCAGTTACCAGCGGGGGAAAACCAATGAGCAGTTCTTC.

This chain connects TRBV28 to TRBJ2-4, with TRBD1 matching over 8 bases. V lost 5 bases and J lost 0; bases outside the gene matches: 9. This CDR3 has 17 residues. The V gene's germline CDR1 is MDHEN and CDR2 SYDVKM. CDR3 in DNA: TGTGCCAGCAGTCCCACTGGACAGGGTGAAGCCAAAAACATTCAGTACTTC. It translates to CASSPTGQGEAKNIQYF.

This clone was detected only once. The CDR3 loop is CASSWGREGNAKTQYF. In DNA, the CDR3 is TGTGCCAGCAGTTGGGGGCGGGAGGGGAACGCAAAGACCCAGTACTTC. This chain links TRBV9 with TRBJ2-5, with 9 bases aligning to TRBD2. The CDR3 runs to 16 residues. Germline V gene data show CDR1 as SGDLS and CDR2 as YYNGEE. The trim removed 5 bases at V and 6 bases at J, leaving 14 bases unmatched.

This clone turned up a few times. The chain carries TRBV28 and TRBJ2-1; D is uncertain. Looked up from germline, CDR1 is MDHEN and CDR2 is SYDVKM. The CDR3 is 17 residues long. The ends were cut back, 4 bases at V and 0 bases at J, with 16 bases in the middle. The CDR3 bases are TGTGCCAGCAGTTCCCAAATGTTGATACTCTCCTACAATGAGCAGTTCTTC. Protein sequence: CASSSQMLILSYNEQFF.

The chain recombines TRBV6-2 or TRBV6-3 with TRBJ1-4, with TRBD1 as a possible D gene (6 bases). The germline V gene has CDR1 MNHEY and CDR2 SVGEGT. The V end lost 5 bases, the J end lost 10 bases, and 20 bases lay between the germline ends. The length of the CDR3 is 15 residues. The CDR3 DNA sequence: TGTGCCAGCAGTCAGTTCTTAAACAGGGAGCGAAAACTGTTTTTT. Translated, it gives CASSQFLNRERKLFF.

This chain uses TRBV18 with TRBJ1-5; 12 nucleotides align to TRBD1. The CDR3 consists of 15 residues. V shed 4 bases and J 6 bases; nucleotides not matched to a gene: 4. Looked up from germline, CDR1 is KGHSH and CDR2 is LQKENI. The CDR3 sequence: CASSRDRGRVQPQHF. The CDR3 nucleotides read TGTGCCAGCTCACGGGACAGGGGGCGAGTTCAGCCCCAGCATTTT.

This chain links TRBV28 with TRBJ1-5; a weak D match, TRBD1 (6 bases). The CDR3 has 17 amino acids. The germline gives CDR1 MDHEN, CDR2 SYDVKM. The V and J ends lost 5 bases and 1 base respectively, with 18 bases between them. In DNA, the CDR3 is TGTGCCAGCAGTATCAGACAAGGACAGCCCAGCAATCAGCCCCAGCATTTT. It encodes CASSIRQGQPSNQPQHF.

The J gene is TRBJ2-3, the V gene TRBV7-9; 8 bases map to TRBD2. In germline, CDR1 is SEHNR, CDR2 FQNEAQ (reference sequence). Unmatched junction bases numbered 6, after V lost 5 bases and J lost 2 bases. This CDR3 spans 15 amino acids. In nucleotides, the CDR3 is TGTGCCAGCAGCCCAGGGACTAGACCCACAGATACGCAGTATTTT. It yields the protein CASSPGTRPTDTQYF.

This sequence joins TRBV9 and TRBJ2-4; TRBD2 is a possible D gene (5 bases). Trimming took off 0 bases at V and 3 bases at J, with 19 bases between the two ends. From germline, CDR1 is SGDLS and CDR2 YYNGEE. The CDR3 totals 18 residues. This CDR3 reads CASSVDPGSGTFKNIQYF. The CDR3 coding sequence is TGTGCCAGCAGCGTAGATCCGGGATCTGGCACGTTCAAAAACATTCAGTACTTC.

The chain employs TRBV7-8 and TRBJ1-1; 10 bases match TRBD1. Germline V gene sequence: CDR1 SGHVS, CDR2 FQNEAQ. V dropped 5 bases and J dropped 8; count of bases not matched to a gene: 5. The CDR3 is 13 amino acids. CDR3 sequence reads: CASSGTGEREAFF. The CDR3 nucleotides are TGTGCCAGCAGCGGGACAGGGGAGAGGGAAGCTTTCTTT.

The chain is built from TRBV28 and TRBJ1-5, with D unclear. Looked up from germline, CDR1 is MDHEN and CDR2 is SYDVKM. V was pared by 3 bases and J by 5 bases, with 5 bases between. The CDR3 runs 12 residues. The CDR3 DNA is TGTGCCAGCAGTTTTCCATATCAGCCCCAGCATTTT. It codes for CASSFPYQPQHF.

CDR3 sequence (DNA): TGTGCCTGGAGCTCCGGGACAACTGGAAACACCATATATTTT. Protein sequence: CAWSSGTTGNTIYF. The rearrangement joins TRBV30 to TRBJ1-3, with D perhaps TRBD1 (6 bases). V gave up 3 bases and J gave up 2 bases, with 11 bases separating them. Per the germline V gene, CDR1 is GTSNPN and CDR2 is SVGIG (reference sequence). CDR3 length: 14 amino acids.

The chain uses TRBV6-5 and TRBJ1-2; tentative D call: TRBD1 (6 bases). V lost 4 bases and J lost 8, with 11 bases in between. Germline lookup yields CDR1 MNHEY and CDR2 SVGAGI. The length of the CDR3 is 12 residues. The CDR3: CASSSAGEGYTF. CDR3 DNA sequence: TGTGCCAGCAGTTCGGCAGGGGAAGGCTACACCTTC.

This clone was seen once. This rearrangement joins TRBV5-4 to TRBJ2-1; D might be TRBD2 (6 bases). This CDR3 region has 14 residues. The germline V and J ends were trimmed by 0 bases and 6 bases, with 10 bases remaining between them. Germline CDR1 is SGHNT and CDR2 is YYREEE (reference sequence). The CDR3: CASSLGGAFNEQFF. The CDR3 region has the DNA TGTGCCAGCAGCTTGGGCGGGGCCTTCAATGAGCAGTTCTTC.

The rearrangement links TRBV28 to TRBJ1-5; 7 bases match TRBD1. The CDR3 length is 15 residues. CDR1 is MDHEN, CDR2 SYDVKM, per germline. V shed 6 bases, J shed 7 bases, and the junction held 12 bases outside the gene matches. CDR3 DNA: TGTGCCAGCAGCCCATCAGGGGGTGTGGGCCAGCCCCAGCATTTT. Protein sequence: CASSPSGGVGQPQHF.

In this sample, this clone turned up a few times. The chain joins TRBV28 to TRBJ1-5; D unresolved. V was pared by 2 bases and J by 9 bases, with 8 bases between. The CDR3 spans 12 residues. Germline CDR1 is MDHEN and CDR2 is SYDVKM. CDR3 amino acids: CASSLGGSPQHF. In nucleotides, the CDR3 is TGTGCCAGCAGTTTAGGAGGATCGCCCCAGCATTTT.

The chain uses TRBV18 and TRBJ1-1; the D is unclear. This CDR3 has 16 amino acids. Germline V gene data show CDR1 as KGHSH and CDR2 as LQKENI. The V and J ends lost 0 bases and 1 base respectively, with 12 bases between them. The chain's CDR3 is CASSPPPGRGNTEAFF. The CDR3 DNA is TGTGCCAGCTCACCACCTCCCGGACGGGGGAACACTGAAGCTTTCTTT.

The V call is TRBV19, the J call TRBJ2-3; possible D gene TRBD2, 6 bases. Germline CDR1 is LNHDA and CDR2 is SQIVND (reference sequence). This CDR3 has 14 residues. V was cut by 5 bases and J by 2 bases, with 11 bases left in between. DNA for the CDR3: TGTGCCAGTAGTGCGGGGCGGCTCACAGATACGCAGTATTTT. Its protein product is CASSAGRLTDTQYF. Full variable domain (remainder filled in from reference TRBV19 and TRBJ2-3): DGGITQSPKYLFRKEGQNVTLSCEQNLNHDAMYWYRQDPGQGLRLIYYSQIVNDFQKGDIAEGYSVSREKKESFPLTVTSAQKNPTAFYLCASSAGRLTDTQYFGPGTRLTVL.

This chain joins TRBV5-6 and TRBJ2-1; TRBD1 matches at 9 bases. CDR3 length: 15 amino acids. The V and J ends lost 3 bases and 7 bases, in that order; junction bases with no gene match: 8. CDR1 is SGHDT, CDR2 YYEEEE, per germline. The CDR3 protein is CASSSVRQGENEQFF. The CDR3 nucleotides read TGTGCCAGCAGCTCGGTTAGACAGGGGGAGAATGAGCAGTTCTTC.

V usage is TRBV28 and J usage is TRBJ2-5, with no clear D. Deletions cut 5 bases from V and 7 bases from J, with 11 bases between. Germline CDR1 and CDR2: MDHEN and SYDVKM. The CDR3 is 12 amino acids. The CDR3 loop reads CASSLRFGTQYF. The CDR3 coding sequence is TGTGCCAGCAGTCTACGTTTCGGGACCCAGTACTTC. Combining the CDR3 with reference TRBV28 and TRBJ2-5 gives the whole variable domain DVKVTQSSRYLVKRTGEKVFLECVQDMDHENMFWYRQDPGLGLRLIYFSYDVKMKEKGDIPEGYSVSREKKERFSLILESASTNQTSMYLCASSLRFGTQYFGPGTRLLVL.

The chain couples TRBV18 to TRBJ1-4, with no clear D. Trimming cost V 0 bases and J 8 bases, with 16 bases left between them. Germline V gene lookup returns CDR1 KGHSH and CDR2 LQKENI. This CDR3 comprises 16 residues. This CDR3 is CASSPPSYRNQEKLFF. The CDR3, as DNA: TGTGCCAGCTCACCACCCTCCTACCGTAATCAAGAAAAACTGTTTTTT.

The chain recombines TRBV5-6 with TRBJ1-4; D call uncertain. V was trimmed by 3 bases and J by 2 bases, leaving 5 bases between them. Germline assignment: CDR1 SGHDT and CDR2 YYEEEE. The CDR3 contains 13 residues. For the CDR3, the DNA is TGTGCCAGCAGCTGGAGTACTAATGAAAAACTGTTTTTT. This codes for CASSWSTNEKLFF.

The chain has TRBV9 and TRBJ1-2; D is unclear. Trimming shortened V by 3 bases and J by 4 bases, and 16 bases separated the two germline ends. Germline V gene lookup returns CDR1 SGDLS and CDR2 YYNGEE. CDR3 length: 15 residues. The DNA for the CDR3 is TGTGCCAGCAGCGCGCCAATGGAGCTTGGCTATGGCTACACCTTC. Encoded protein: CASSAPMELGYGYTF. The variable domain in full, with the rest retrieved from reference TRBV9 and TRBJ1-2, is DSGVTQTPKHLITATGQRVTLRCSPRSGDLSVYWYQQSLDQGLQFLIQYYNGEERAKGNILERFSAQQFPDLHSELNLSSLELGDSALYFCASSAPMELGYGYTFGSGTRLTVV.

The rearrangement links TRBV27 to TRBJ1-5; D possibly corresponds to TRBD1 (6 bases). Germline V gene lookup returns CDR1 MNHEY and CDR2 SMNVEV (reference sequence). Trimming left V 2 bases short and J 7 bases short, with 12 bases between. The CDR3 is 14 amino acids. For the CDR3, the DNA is TGTGCCAGCAGTTTAAGTCGGGGGGGCCAGCCCCAGCATTTT. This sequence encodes CASSLSRGGQPQHF.